The 27 T cell receptor beta chains reported below all come from one sample, sequenced in a study of OX40 agonist ivuxolimab in advanced cancers. Data came from immunoSEQ multiplex PCR; TCRdb stores just in-frame clones and leaves some out. The sample includes roughly 76,000 clones, approximately 86% of them seen just once. Source: CD4+ or CD8+ T cells sorted from blood, taken in a trial of the OX40 agonist ivuxolimab. Receptor source: an adult with an advanced solid tumor such as melanoma, head and neck, liver or kidney cancer.

This clone has a handful of counts. The CDR3 here is CASSLEGGRRNGYTF. The CDR3 nucleotides read TGTGCCAGCAGTTTAGAGGGAGGGCGAAGAAACGGCTACACCTTC. The V gene is TRBV28, the J gene TRBJ1-2; D ambiguous. Between the trimmed V and J ends, which lost 2 bases and 8 bases, there was a span of 18 bases. This CDR3 region has 15 residues. Looked up from germline, CDR1 is MDHEN and CDR2 is SYDVKM.

The chain employs TRBV6-1 and TRBJ1-2; 8 bases map to TRBD1. The trim removed 6 bases at V and 4 bases at J, leaving 7 bases unmatched. CDR3 length equals 14 residues. Looked up from germline, CDR1 is MNHNS and CDR2 is SASEGT. In DNA form, the CDR3 reads TGTGCCAGCAGAACAGGGGGGGCTATCTATGGCTACACCTTC. Protein sequence: CASRTGGAIYGYTF.

This chain uses TRBV5-1 with TRBJ2-2; 8 nucleotides align to TRBD1. V was clipped by 4 bases and J by 6 bases; unmatched bases: 8. In germline, CDR1 is SGHRS, CDR2 YFSETQ. This CDR3 comprises 15 residues. CDR3 in amino acids: CASSSGQGNPGELFF. Here the CDR3 DNA reads TGCGCCAGCAGCAGCGGACAGGGTAACCCCGGGGAGCTGTTTTTT. The whole variable domain, remainder taken from reference TRBV5-1 and TRBJ2-2, is KAGVTQTPRYLIKTRGQQVTLSCSPISGHRSVSWYQQTPGQGLQFLFEYFSETQRNKGNFPGRFSGRQFSNSRSEMNVSTLELGDSALYLCASSSGQGNPGELFFGEGSRLTVL.

The rearrangement joins TRBV5-4 to TRBJ1-2; D is undetermined. Trimming took off 0 bases at V and 6 bases at J, with 6 bases between the two ends. The CDR3 consists of 12 residues. From germline, CDR1 is SGHNT and CDR2 YYREEE (reference sequence). CDR3 in amino acids: CASSLGQDGYTF. The CDR3 region has the DNA TGTGCCAGCAGCTTGGGGCAGGATGGCTACACCTTC.

The V and J genes are TRBV28 and TRBJ2-5; no clear D. The ends were cut back, 6 bases at V and 3 bases at J, with 20 bases in the middle. CDR3 length equals 16 residues. The germline V gene has CDR1 MDHEN and CDR2 SYDVKM. CDR3 in amino acids: CASSFPLWAPEETQYF. DNA for the CDR3: TGTGCCAGCAGCTTCCCTCTGTGGGCCCCCGAAGAGACCCAGTACTTC.

The CDR3 nucleotides read TGCGCCAGCAGCCGTAGCGGGGGGGTCGCAAGAGAGCAGTTCTTC. Residues: CASSRSGGVAREQFF. The chain employs TRBV10-2 and TRBJ2-1, with 11 bases lining up with TRBD2. The CDR3 runs to 15 residues. Looked up from germline, CDR1 is WSHSY and CDR2 is SAAADI. V lost 6 bases, J lost 10 bases, and 11 bases stayed unmatched.

This chain joins TRBV10-1 and TRBJ2-7; tentative D call: TRBD2 (5 bases). Germline loops: CDR1 WNHNN, CDR2 SYGVQD (reference sequence). Trimming left V 2 bases short and J 0 bases short, with 5 bases between. The CDR3 extends over 13 amino acids. CDR3: CASSERGSYEQYV. CDR3 nucleotides: TGCGCCAGCAGTGAGCGGGGCTCCTACGAGCAGTACGTC.

The count of this clone is one. This chain links TRBV10-3 with TRBJ1-6, with D maybe TRBD1 (5 bases). The CDR3 covers 15 residues. From germline, CDR1 is ENHRY and CDR2 SYGVKD. Trimming removed 2 bases at V and 4 bases at J, with 9 bases between. CDR3 amino acids: CAISEMGTYNSPLHF. In nucleotides, the CDR3 is TGTGCCATCAGTGAGATGGGGACGTATAATTCACCCCTCCACTTT.

The rearrangement joins TRBV9 to TRBJ1-2; TRBD1 matches at 7 bases. Germline V gene data show CDR1 as SGDLS and CDR2 as YYNGEE. The CDR3 spans 16 residues. The ends lost 0 bases at V and 8 bases at J; junction bases unmatched: 13. The CDR3, as DNA: TGTGCCAGCAGCGTAGCTACAGGAGGGGGCTCGCAGGGCTACACCTTC. Its protein is CASSVATGGGSQGYTF.

The gene calls are TRBV7-2 and TRBJ1-5, with D uncertain. This CDR3 is 12 amino acids long. Germline loops: CDR1 SGHTA, CDR2 FQGNSA. The V and J ends lost 7 bases and 2 bases respectively, with 6 bases between them. CDR3 nucleotide sequence: TGTGCCAGCACCCAGGGCAATCAGCCCCAGCATTTT. Translation: CASTQGNQPQHF. Drawing the rest from reference TRBV7-2 and TRBJ1-5, the complete variable domain is GAGVSQSPSNKVTEKGKDVELRCDPISGHTALYWYRQSLGQGLEFLIYFQGNSAPDKSGLPSDRFSAERTGGSVSTLTIQRTQQEDSAVYLCASTQGNQPQHFGDGTRLSIL.

V is TRBV6-6 and J is TRBJ1-5; no clear D gene. V shed 0 bases and J shed 3 bases, with 12 bases lying between them. Germline values: CDR1 MNHNY, CDR2 SVGAGI (reference sequence). The length of the CDR3 is 16 residues. The CDR3 is CASSYSTSLDNQPQHF. CDR3 in DNA: TGTGCCAGCAGTTACTCTACCTCCCTGGACAATCAGCCCCAGCATTTT.

In this sample, this clone turned up a few times. The chain couples TRBV7-2 to TRBJ1-6, with 10 positions matching TRBD1. J was trimmed by 9 bases and V by 0 bases; bases with no gene match: 5. CDR3 size: 16 residues. Looked up from germline, CDR1 is SGHTA and CDR2 is FQGNSA. The CDR3 reads CASSLAGTGVTSPLHF. CDR3 DNA sequence: TGTGCCAGCAGCTTAGCTGGGACAGGGGTCACTTCACCCCTCCACTTT.

J is TRBJ1-2 and V is TRBV21-1; the table's D call TRBD1 went unverified against the DNA. TRBV21-1 is a recognized pseudogene. This CDR3 is built from 12 residues. CDR3 DNA: TGTGCCAGACAGGGGGCGGGCTATGGCTACACCTTC. Translation gives CARQGAGYGYTF.

The V and J genes are TRBV7-9 and TRBJ2-3, with D uncertain. Germline lookup yields CDR1 SEHNR and CDR2 FQNEAQ (reference sequence). V was pared by 1 base and J by 3 bases, with 8 bases between. The CDR3 spans 14 residues. The CDR3 sequence is CASSLGYGTDTQYF. The CDR3 DNA follows: TGTGCCAGCAGCTTAGGCTACGGAACAGATACGCAGTATTTT.

This clone showed up just a few times. The V gene is TRBV19, the J gene TRBJ2-4, with D possibly matching TRBD2 (5 bases). CDR3 length: 14 residues. V was pared by 3 bases and J by 4 bases, with 10 bases between. The germline V gene encodes CDR1 LNHDA and CDR2 SQIVND (reference sequence). The CDR3 DNA follows: TGTGCCAGTAGTATGGAACGGACTAAAAACATTCAGTACTTC. Translating it yields CASSMERTKNIQYF.

This clone was seen once. The chain employs TRBV30 and TRBJ2-1; either TRBD1 or TRBD2 may fit D (6 bases each). Trimming took 0 bases from V and 5 from J, leaving 11 bases between them. The CDR3 extends over 14 amino acids. Germline V gives CDR1 GTSNPN, CDR2 SVGIG (reference sequence). CDR3 loop: CAWSVGGQNNEQFF. The CDR3 DNA sequence: TGTGCCTGGAGTGTAGGGGGGCAAAACAATGAGCAGTTCTTC.

V usage is TRBV11-2 and J usage is TRBJ2-3, with D perhaps TRBD2 (7 bases). CDR3 length equals 15 residues. The V gene lost 6 bases and the J gene lost 3 bases, with 16 bases spanning the gap. Germline V gene lookup returns CDR1 SGHAT and CDR2 FQNNGV. The CDR3: CASRKPGGGTDTQYF. For the CDR3, the DNA is TGTGCCAGCAGAAAACCGGGGGGCGGTACAGATACGCAGTATTTT.

The rearrangement links TRBV6-5 to TRBJ1-4; D uncertain. With 0 bases removed from V and 6 bases from J, the gap between germline ends came to 8 bases. Germline lookup yields CDR1 MNHEY and CDR2 SVGAGI. The CDR3 loop spans 14 amino acids. The CDR3 coding sequence is TGTGCCAGCAGTTACTCCTGGGTTGATGAAAAACTGTTTTTT. Translating it yields CASSYSWVDEKLFF.

This clone has only a few counts. The rearrangement joins TRBV21-1 to TRBJ1-4. TRBV21-1 is listed as a pseudogene. CDR3 size: 17 residues. The CDR3 DNA reads as TGTGCCAGCAGCAAACGGAGGGTTATAGAGGTATGTGAAAAACTGTTTTTT. Encoded protein: CASSKRRVIEVCEKLFF.

The chain recombines TRBV7-6 with TRBJ1-2, with a tentative D call TRBD1 (5 bases). Trimming removed 6 bases at V and 0 bases at J, with 17 bases between. The CDR3 spans 16 residues. Germline V gene sequence: CDR1 SGHVS, CDR2 FNYEAQ. Written as DNA, the CDR3 is TGTGCCAGCAGTTTTAGAATAAGCAGGGCTAACTATGGCTACACCTTC. Encoded protein: CASSFRISRANYGYTF.

The chain joins TRBV28 to TRBJ1-1; maybe TRBD1 (6 bases). The germline V gene has CDR1 MDHEN and CDR2 SYDVKM. Trimming removed 1 base from V and 4 bases from J, with 16 bases in between. The CDR3 has 16 residues. The CDR3 DNA follows: TGTGCCAGCAGTTTATCGGGGCGGGGGCAGAGCACTGAAGCTTTCTTT. Amino acid sequence: CASSLSGRGQSTEAFF. Full variable domain (missing parts from reference TRBV28 and TRBJ1-1): DVKVTQSSRYLVKRTGEKVFLECVQDMDHENMFWYRQDPGLGLRLIYFSYDVKMKEKGDIPEGYSVSREKKERFSLILESASTNQTSMYLCASSLSGRGQSTEAFFGQGTRLTVV.

The genes are TRBV7-7 and TRBJ2-3, with D unclear. Trimming took 1 base from V and 4 from J, leaving 12 bases between them. The CDR3 sequence is 15 residues long. The V gene's germline CDR1 is SSHAT and CDR2 FNYEAQ (reference sequence). The CDR3 nucleotides are TGTGCCAGCAGCTTAGGCCCGTCCTCGGCAGATACGCAGTATTTT. Translating it yields CASSLGPSSADTQYF.

The rearrangement joins TRBV7-9 to TRBJ2-3; the D is unclear. The V end was cut by 6 bases, the J end by 1 base, with 8 bases between. The germline CDR1 and CDR2 sequences are SEHNR and FQNEAQ (reference sequence). The CDR3 covers 13 residues. In DNA, the CDR3 is TGTGCCAGCAGAATGGCCGGCACAGATACGCAGTATTTT. Residues: CASRMAGTDTQYF.

This chain uses TRBV27 with TRBJ1-1, with 7 bases aligning to TRBD1. V lost 2 bases, J lost 4 bases, and 4 bases stayed unmatched. The CDR3 extends over 14 amino acids. Germline assignment: CDR1 MNHEY and CDR2 SMNVEV (reference sequence). CDR3 coding DNA: TGTGCCAGCAGTTTAAAGGGGGCAAGCACTGAAGCTTTCTTT. This codes for CASSLKGASTEAFF.

This clone showed up just a few times. The gene calls are TRBV5-6 and TRBJ1-1, with D hard to call. Per the germline V gene, CDR1 is SGHDT and CDR2 is YYEEEE. Trimming removed 3 bases at V and 0 bases at J, with 12 bases between. This CDR3 spans 15 amino acids. CDR3 region: CASSYSPGMNTEAFF. CDR3 in DNA: TGTGCCAGCAGCTATAGCCCGGGCATGAACACTGAAGCTTTCTTT.

The chain employs TRBV5-8 and TRBJ2-5, with 9 bases that match TRBD2. CDR1 and CDR2 from the germline V gene are SGHTS and YDEGEE. This CDR3 has 17 residues. The J segment lost 1 base and the V segment lost 0 bases, leaving 7 bases of the junction unmatched. The CDR3 loop reads CASSLAGASGVQETQYF. CDR3 nucleotides: TGTGCCAGCAGCTTGGCCGGAGCTAGCGGGGTCCAAGAGACCCAGTACTTC.

This sequence joins TRBV6-6 and TRBJ1-1, with 8 nucleotides matching TRBD1. Trimming at V came to 6 bases and at J to 1 base, leaving 4 bases not matched to a gene. Germline CDR1 MNHNY, CDR2 SVGAGI (reference sequence). The CDR3 is 14 residues long. The CDR3 loop is CASRRGTGNTEAFF. CDR3 coding DNA: TGTGCCAGCAGACGAGGGACAGGGAACACTGAAGCTTTCTTT.